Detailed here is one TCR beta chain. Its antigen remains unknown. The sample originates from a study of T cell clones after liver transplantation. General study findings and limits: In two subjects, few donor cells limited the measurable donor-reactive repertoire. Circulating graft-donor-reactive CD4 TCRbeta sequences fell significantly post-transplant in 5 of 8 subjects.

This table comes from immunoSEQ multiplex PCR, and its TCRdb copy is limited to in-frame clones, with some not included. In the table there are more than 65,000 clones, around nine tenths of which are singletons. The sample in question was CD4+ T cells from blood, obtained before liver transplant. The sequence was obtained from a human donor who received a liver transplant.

CDR3 in DNA: TGCGCCAGCAGCTTGGCCGGGTACAGGGAAAACGAGCAGTACTTC. It specifies CASSLAGYRENEQYF. The J gene is TRBJ2-7, the V gene TRBV5-1, with D possibly matching TRBD1 (6 bases). CDR1 is SGHRS, CDR2 YFSETQ, per germline. Trimming cost V 0 bases and J 5 bases, with 15 bases left between them. The CDR3 loop spans 15 amino acids.